Below are 28 T cell receptor beta chains sequenced from a single sample in a study of T cell changes during pregnancy in multiple sclerosis. Clones were read by immunoSEQ multiplex PCR, and TCRdb kept only the in-frame ones, dropping some. The table shows fewer than 70,000 clones, with about 92% occurring only once. The sample in question was peripheral blood, obtained in the second trimester of pregnancy. These receptor sequences come from a female donor in good health, enrolled as a control in a pregnancy study.

The chain is built from TRBV11-3 and TRBJ2-3; D ambiguous. Germline CDR1 reads SGHNT; CDR2 reads YENEEA. The ends were cut back, 5 bases at V and 0 bases at J, with 9 bases in the middle. The CDR3 contains 14 residues. CDR3 coding DNA: TGTGCCAGCAGCCCGCAGTATAGCACAGATACGCAGTATTTT. Its translation: CASSPQYSTDTQYF.

This sequence joins TRBV30 and TRBJ1-6, with D perhaps TRBD1 (5 bases). Trimming took off 0 bases at V and 9 bases at J, with 12 bases between the two ends. CDR1 and CDR2 (germline): GTSNPN, SVGIG (reference sequence). The CDR3 spans 14 residues. CDR3 nucleotides: TGTGCCTGGAGTGTACCTGGGGCTGTTTCACCCCTCCACTTT. Encoded protein: CAWSVPGAVSPLHF.

This chain connects TRBV18 to TRBJ2-1, with TRBD2 matching 16 bases. The CDR3 has 18 amino acids. CDR1 is KGHSH and CDR2 is LQKENI in the germline V gene. Trimming cost V 1 base and J 8 bases; bases outside gene matches: 8. The DNA for the CDR3 is TGTGCCAGCTCACCACGGCCCGGGACTAGCGGGGGGGCAGATGAGCAGTTCTTC. Protein sequence: CASSPRPGTSGGADEQFF. Together with reference TRBV18 and TRBJ2-1, the CDR3 gives the full variable domain: NAGVMQNPRHLVRRRGQEARLRCSPMKGHSHVYWYRQLPEEGLKFMVYLQKENIIDESGMPKERFSAEFPKEGPSILRIQQVVRGDSAAYFCASSPRPGTSGGADEQFFGPGTRLTVL.

V usage is TRBV28 and J usage is TRBJ1-3; maybe TRBD1 (6 bases). The CDR3 length is 12 residues. Germline lookup yields CDR1 MDHEN and CDR2 SYDVKM. The V and J ends lost 7 bases and 8 bases respectively, with 12 bases between them. The CDR3 coding sequence is TGTGCCAGCACGACAGGCAGGGACACCATATATTTT. Its protein product is CASTTGRDTIYF.

This clone showed up just once. The chain joins TRBV9 to TRBJ2-7; TRBD1 agrees at 9 bases. After removal of 0 bases from V and 6 bases from J, the junction contained 7 bases not matched to a gene. CDR3 length: 15 amino acids. Germline CDR1 reads SGDLS; CDR2 reads YYNGEE. CDR3 protein: CASSVAEGQGGEQYF. CDR3 bases: TGTGCCAGCAGCGTAGCGGAGGGACAGGGAGGCGAGCAGTACTTC.

The chain is built from TRBV7-9 and TRBJ1-2; 10 bases map to TRBD1. Germline V gives CDR1 SEHNR, CDR2 FQNEAQ (reference sequence). The CDR3 is made up of 19 amino acids. Trimming cost V 4 bases and J 4 bases; bases outside gene matches: 18. CDR3: CASSYSKGQGFRSIYGYTF. In DNA form, the CDR3 reads TGTGCCAGCAGCTACAGCAAGGGACAGGGGTTTCGTAGTATCTATGGCTACACCTTC. Drawing the rest from reference TRBV7-9 and TRBJ1-2, the complete variable domain is DTGVSQNPRHKITKRGQNVTFRCDPISEHNRLYWYRQTLGQGPEFLTYFQNEAQLEKSRLLSDRFSAERPKGSFSTLEIQRTEQGDSAMYLCASSYSKGQGFRSIYGYTFGSGTRLTVV.

This rearrangement joins TRBV19 to TRBJ2-3; D possibly corresponds to TRBD1 (5 bases). This CDR3 spans 13 amino acids. Trimming left V 0 bases short and J 5 bases short, with 6 bases between. Germline-derived CDR1 and CDR2 are LNHDA and SQIVND (reference sequence). Here the CDR3 reads CASSIDREDTQYF. The CDR3 DNA sequence: TGTGCCAGTAGTATAGACAGGGAAGATACGCAGTATTTT.

The chain recombines TRBV2 with TRBJ1-5; D perhaps matches TRBD1 (5 bases). V shed 3 bases and J shed 5 bases, with 11 bases lying between them. The CDR3 is 14 residues long. Germline CDR1 reads SNHLY; CDR2 reads FYNNEI. CDR3: CASSDRRDHQPQHF. For the CDR3, the DNA is TGTGCCAGCAGTGATCGGAGGGACCATCAGCCCCAGCATTTT.

This chain uses TRBV6-5 with TRBJ1-1; weak D call: TRBD1 (6 bases). Germline V gene sequence: CDR1 MNHEY, CDR2 SVGAGI. V was trimmed by 4 bases and J by 1 base, leaving 10 bases between them. This CDR3 is built from 14 residues. The DNA of the CDR3 is TGTGCCAGCAGTTGGGACACCAGGAACACTGAAGCTTTCTTT. Its protein product is CASSWDTRNTEAFF.

The gene calls are TRBV10-3 and TRBJ1-2; tentatively, D is TRBD1 (5 bases). CDR1 and CDR2 (germline): ENHRY, SYGVKD. V shed 5 bases and J shed 2 bases, with 9 bases lying between them. The CDR3 extends over 13 amino acids. The CDR3 nucleotides are TGTGCCATCAGTCAGGACACGAACTATGGCTACACCTTC. Residues: CAISQDTNYGYTF.

The V and J genes are TRBV6-1 and TRBJ2-5; 7 bases are shared with TRBD1. The germline CDR1 and CDR2 sequences are MNHNS and SASEGT. CDR3 length: 16 amino acids. The trim removed 2 bases at V and 5 bases at J, leaving 11 bases unmatched. This CDR3 reads CASSEFRDRHTETQYF. The CDR3 DNA is TGTGCCAGCAGTGAATTCCGGGACAGACACACTGAGACCCAGTACTTC.

The rearrangement links TRBV18 to TRBJ1-1, with D possibly being TRBD1 (6 bases). CDR1 is KGHSH, CDR2 LQKENI, per germline. V was clipped by 4 bases and J by 7 bases, with 13 bases between them. This CDR3 is 13 amino acids long. The CDR3 DNA follows: TGTGCCAGCTCACAGACAGGAACGATTGAAGCTTTCTTT. Amino acids: CASSQTGTIEAFF.

The table lists this clone with a count of one. The chain carries TRBV4-2 and TRBJ2-3, with 7 bases aligning to TRBD2. The CDR3 is 15 residues long. V shed 4 bases and J 4 bases; nucleotides not matched to a gene: 8. Germline-derived CDR1 and CDR2 are LGHNA and YNFKEQ. CDR3 nucleotides: TGTGCCAGCAGCCTCCGGACTAGTGGCGCAGATACGCAGTATTTT. Its protein product is CASSLRTSGADTQYF.

The chain is built from TRBV30 and TRBJ2-1, with TRBD2 matching over 8 bases. The germline V gene encodes CDR1 GTSNPN and CDR2 SVGIG (reference sequence). J gave up 10 bases and V 2 bases, and 7 bases lay outside the gene matches. CDR3 length: 13 residues. The CDR3 protein is CAWSKRGLGEQFF. CDR3 DNA sequence: TGTGCCTGGAGTAAGCGGGGACTAGGGGAGCAGTTCTTC.

The chain links TRBV19 to TRBJ2-1; TRBD2 aligns across 16 bases. The CDR3 runs to 18 residues. With 5 bases clipped from V and 5 bases from J, the junction kept 9 bases outside the gene matches. CDR1 LNHDA and CDR2 SQIVND come from the germline V gene (reference sequence). CDR3 region: CASSAGLAGGSRHNEQFF. The CDR3 nucleotides are TGTGCCAGTAGTGCGGGACTAGCGGGAGGGTCCCGCCACAATGAGCAGTTCTTC.

CDR3 loop: CAIRGTLTGGQETQYF. CDR3 DNA sequence: TGTGCCATCAGGGGGACCCTTACAGGGGGCCAAGAGACCCAGTACTTC. The chain has TRBV10-3 and TRBJ2-5; 8 nucleotides line up with TRBD1. With 6 bases clipped from V and 1 base from J, the junction kept 10 bases outside the gene matches. The CDR3 is made up of 16 amino acids. Germline CDR1 ENHRY, CDR2 SYGVKD.

The V gene is TRBV28, the J gene TRBJ2-1; 9 bases map to TRBD2. This CDR3 has 15 amino acids. After removal of 6 bases from V and 3 bases from J, the junction contained 6 bases not matched to a gene. Germline V gives CDR1 MDHEN, CDR2 SYDVKM. CDR3 sequence reads: CASRISGGLYNEQFF. The CDR3 region has the DNA TGTGCCAGCAGAATTAGCGGGGGCCTCTACAATGAGCAGTTCTTC. The whole variable domain, filled in from reference TRBV28 and TRBJ2-1, reads DVKVTQSSRYLVKRTGEKVFLECVQDMDHENMFWYRQDPGLGLRLIYFSYDVKMKEKGDIPEGYSVSREKKERFSLILESASTNQTSMYLCASRISGGLYNEQFFGPGTRLTVL.

The chain joins TRBV10-3 to TRBJ2-7; 7 nucleotides line up with TRBD1. Trimming removed 6 bases from V and 2 bases from J; junction bases left unmatched: 4. Germline loops: CDR1 ENHRY, CDR2 SYGVKD. The CDR3 has 13 residues. The CDR3 loop reads CAIRRDSPYEQYF. The CDR3 DNA follows: TGTGCCATCAGGAGGGACAGTCCCTACGAGCAGTACTTC.

In its sample, this clone was seen once. V and J are TRBV5-6 and TRBJ1-4; D is ambiguous. The CDR3 length is 15 residues. V was clipped by 0 bases and J by 0 bases, with 6 bases between them. Germline V gene lookup returns CDR1 SGHDT and CDR2 YYEEEE. CDR3 bases: TGTGCCAGCAGCTTGGCCGGGTCAACTAATGAAAAACTGTTTTTT. Amino acids: CASSLAGSTNEKLFF.

The V gene is TRBV5-1, the J gene TRBJ2-7, with TRBD1 identical over 7 bases. V was clipped by 0 bases and J by 5 bases; unmatched bases: 8. Germline CDR1 and CDR2: SGHRS and YFSETQ. The CDR3 is made up of 15 amino acids. The CDR3 spells CASSLGGGLRDEQYF. DNA for the CDR3: TGCGCCAGCAGCTTGGGAGGGGGCCTAAGAGACGAGCAGTACTTC.

A remark on this clone: The junction departs from germline at one end; a sequencing error may be responsible. The chain carries TRBV5-1 and TRBJ1-4; D is ambiguous. The CDR3 runs 14 residues. Germline CDR1 SGHRS, CDR2 YFSETQ. The CDR3 spells CASSPGWPNEKLFF. CDR3 in DNA: TGCGCCAGCAGCCCGGGGTGGCCTAACGAAAAACTGTTTTTT.

The chain combines TRBV27 with TRBJ1-5; a weak D match, TRBD1 (6 bases). Germline CDR1 is MNHEY and CDR2 is SMNVEV (reference sequence). The CDR3 covers 15 residues. The ends were cut back, 5 bases at V and 2 bases at J, with 13 bases in the middle. For the CDR3, the DNA is TGTGCCAGCAGTCCCAGCGACAGGCGCAATCAGCCCCAGCATTTT. It specifies CASSPSDRRNQPQHF.

V gene TRBV4-3 combines with J gene TRBJ2-3, with D hard to call. CDR3 size: 15 residues. V shed 1 base and J shed 2 bases, with 10 bases lying between them. Germline V gives CDR1 LGHNA, CDR2 YSLEER. For the CDR3, the DNA is TGCGCCAGCAGCCAAGGCCTACAGTCCACAGATACGCAGTATTTT. Translation gives CASSQGLQSTDTQYF.

V gene TRBV2 combines with J gene TRBJ1-6; no reliable D call. Germline assignment: CDR1 SNHLY and CDR2 FYNNEI. The CDR3 has 13 residues. V lost 8 bases and J lost 0, with 5 bases in between. The CDR3 DNA reads as TGTGCCAGCTCTAGCTCCTATAATTCACCCCTCCACTTT. This gives the protein CASSSSYNSPLHF.

In its sample, this clone was seen once. The chain recombines TRBV5-6 with TRBJ1-2, with D uncertain. The CDR3 is 13 amino acids. Germline values: CDR1 SGHDT, CDR2 YYEEEE. Between the trimmed V and J ends, which lost 1 base and 4 bases, there was a span of 8 bases. The CDR3 DNA follows: TGTGCCAGCAGCTTGTTTCAATCCTATGGCTACACCTTC. Amino acid sequence: CASSLFQSYGYTF.

The CDR3, as DNA: TGTGCCAGCAGCTACGGGACTAGCGGGCCTTCCTCCTACAATGAGCAGTTCTTC. Encoded protein: CASSYGTSGPSSYNEQFF. This sequence joins TRBV7-2 and TRBJ2-1, with 12 bases fitting TRBD2. CDR1 SGHTA and CDR2 FQGNSA come from the germline V gene. Trimming cost V 4 bases and J 0 bases; bases outside gene matches: 7. The CDR3 is made up of 18 amino acids.

The chain recombines TRBV28 with TRBJ1-3; D possibly corresponds to TRBD1 (6 bases). V gave up 5 bases and J gave up 1 base, with 9 bases separating them. Germline V gene data show CDR1 as MDHEN and CDR2 as SYDVKM. The CDR3 length is 14 residues. This chain's CDR3 is CASSTGFSGNTIYF. CDR3 coding DNA: TGTGCCAGCAGTACAGGGTTTTCTGGAAACACCATATATTTT.

DNA of the CDR3: TGTGCCAGCGACCCAGGATTTGTTGGGGCCAACGTCCTGACTTTC. Protein sequence: CASDPGFVGANVLTF. V usage is TRBV6-6 and J usage is TRBJ2-6; D unresolved. This CDR3 has 15 amino acids. The V gene's germline CDR1 is MNHNY and CDR2 SVGAGI (reference sequence). Trimming removed 8 bases at V and 3 bases at J, with 14 bases between.